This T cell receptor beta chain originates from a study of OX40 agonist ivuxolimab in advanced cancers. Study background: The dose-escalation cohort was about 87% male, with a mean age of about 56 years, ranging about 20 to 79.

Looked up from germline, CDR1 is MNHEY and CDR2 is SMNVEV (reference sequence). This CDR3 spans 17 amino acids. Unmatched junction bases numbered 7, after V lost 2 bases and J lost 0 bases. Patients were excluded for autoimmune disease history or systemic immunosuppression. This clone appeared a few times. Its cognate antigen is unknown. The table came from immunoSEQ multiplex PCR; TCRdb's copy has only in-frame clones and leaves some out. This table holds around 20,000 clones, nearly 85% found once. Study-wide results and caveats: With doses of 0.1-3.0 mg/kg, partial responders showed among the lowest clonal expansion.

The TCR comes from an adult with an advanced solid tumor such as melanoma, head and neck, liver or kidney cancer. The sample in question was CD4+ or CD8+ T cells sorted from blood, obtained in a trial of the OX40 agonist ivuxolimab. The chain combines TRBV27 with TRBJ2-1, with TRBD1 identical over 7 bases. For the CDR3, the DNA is TGTGCCAGCAGTTTAAGGGGGCCCATGTTCTCCTACAATGAGCAGTTCTTC. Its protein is CASSLRGPMFSYNEQFF.